The 17 T cell receptor beta chains below come from one sample, sequenced in a study of T-cell reconstitution after alpha-beta-depleted transplantation in children. It was with unique molecular identifiers that the TCRbeta library was prepared. Each CDR3 protein gets one entry after TCRdb re-called the PCR reads with MiXCR. Altogether about 270,000 distinct CDR3 sequences are present, over 8% being singletons, with the ten largest covering 10%. The material sequenced was PBMCs from the stem cell graft donor, taken from the stem cell graft. The receptors here all came from a human donor who donated a stem cell graft to a child with SCID.

J is TRBJ1-5 and V is TRBV5-1; no firm D call. CDR3 size: 18 residues. The germline V gene encodes CDR1 SGHRS and CDR2 YFSETQ. V was shortened by 2 bases and J by 0 bases, with 18 bases between the two germline ends. The chain's CDR3 is CASSLNRPYLNSNQPQHF. As DNA, the CDR3 is TGCGCCAGCAGCTTAAACAGACCGTATTTAAATAGCAATCAGCCCCAGCATTTT.

This clonotype has only a few counts. V gene TRBV20-1 combines with J gene TRBJ2-7; 9 bases align to TRBD2. There are 15 residues in the CDR3. From germline, CDR1 is DFQATT and CDR2 SNEGSKA (reference sequence). With V trimmed by 3 bases and J by 0 bases, 6 bases remained unmatched. Written as DNA, the CDR3 is TGCAGTGCTAGGGTAGCGGGGGCTAGCTCCTACGAGCAGTACTTC. As protein: CSARVAGASSYEQYF.

This clonotype was detected only a few times. V is TRBV20-1 and J is TRBJ2-7; D possibly corresponds to TRBD1 (5 bases). V lost 6 bases to trimming and J lost 1 base, with 10 bases between them. The V gene's germline CDR1 is DFQATT and CDR2 SNEGSKA (reference sequence). The CDR3 spans 12 residues. In DNA, the CDR3 is TGCAGTGCAACCTACAGGTCCTACGAGCAGTACTTC. Translated: CSATYRSYEQYF.

The chain links TRBV5-1 to TRBJ2-2, with 9 bases fitting TRBD1. Germline assignment: CDR1 SGHRS and CDR2 YFSETQ. The CDR3 has 16 amino acids. The V and J ends lost 3 bases and 4 bases, in that order; junction bases with no gene match: 7. The CDR3 protein is CASSYTGTGSTGELFF. For the CDR3, the DNA is TGCGCCAGCAGCTACACCGGGACAGGGAGCACCGGGGAGCTGTTTTTT.

The rearrangement joins TRBV20-1 to TRBJ1-6; D is uncertain. The V gene lost 6 bases and the J gene lost 2 bases, with 5 bases spanning the gap. Germline V gives CDR1 DFQATT, CDR2 SNEGSKA (reference sequence). The CDR3 loop spans 12 amino acids. The CDR3 coding sequence is TGCAGTGCCTCCCCCTATAATTCACCCCTCCACTTT. Translated: CSASPYNSPLHF.

Ten or more counts support this clonotype. The chain is built from TRBV28 and TRBJ1-1; 7 bases agree with TRBD1. The CDR3 is made up of 15 amino acids. Germline V lookup: CDR1 MDHEN, CDR2 SYDVKM. V was clipped by 6 bases and J by 1 base; unmatched bases: 8. Written as DNA, the CDR3 is TGTGCCAGCAGCTTTCCCGGGACAGAGAACACTGAAGCTTTCTTT. Residues: CASSFPGTENTEAFF.

J is TRBJ2-3 and V is TRBV12-3 or TRBV12-4; 13 bases map to TRBD2. V lost 6 bases to trimming and J lost 3 bases; unmatched junction nucleotides: 6. This CDR3 is 16 amino acids long. The CDR3 DNA follows: TGTGCCAGCAGACCGGTACTAGCGGGGGGGACAGATACGCAGTATTTT. Translation gives CASRPVLAGGTDTQYF.

Ten or more counts support this clonotype. The V and J genes are TRBV27 and TRBJ2-4, with 7 bases fitting TRBD1. Germline CDR1 and CDR2: MNHEY and SMNVEV (reference sequence). The J segment lost 8 bases and the V segment lost 5 bases, leaving 9 bases of the junction unmatched. The CDR3 has 14 amino acids. In DNA form, the CDR3 reads TGTGCCAGCAGTGCGACAGGGATGTTTGACATTCAGTACTTC. Protein product: CASSATGMFDIQYF.

This chain links TRBV12-3 or TRBV12-4 with TRBJ1-2; D call uncertain. The CDR3 contains 13 residues. V was cut by 7 bases and J by 6 bases, with 15 bases left in between. The CDR3 spells CASTLAAPNGYTF. The CDR3, as DNA: TGTGCCAGCACCCTGGCAGCACCCAATGGCTACACCTTC.

The chain recombines TRBV2 with TRBJ1-2; the D is unclear. This CDR3 is 13 amino acids long. Trimming removed 0 bases from V and 12 bases from J, with 14 bases in between. Germline CDR1 is SNHLY and CDR2 is FYNNEI. The DNA of the CDR3 is TGTGCCAGCAGTGAAGCGCGGGCAGTCGGGGACACCTTC. As protein: CASSEARAVGDTF.

The chain is built from TRBV7-9 and TRBJ1-4; D call uncertain. Germline V gene lookup returns CDR1 SEHNR and CDR2 FQNEAQ (reference sequence). The CDR3 sequence is 16 residues long. V lost 5 bases and J 4 bases, leaving 17 bases between the germline ends. The CDR3 is CASSEDSIKGNEKLFF. DNA for the CDR3: TGTGCCAGCAGCGAAGACTCAATTAAGGGTAATGAAAAACTGTTTTTT.

At least ten counts were recorded for this clonotype. The V and J genes are TRBV10-3 and TRBJ2-1, with TRBD1 matching 12 bases. Trimming at V came to 5 bases and at J to 4 bases, leaving 15 bases not matched to a gene. Germline CDR1 is ENHRY and CDR2 is SYGVKD. The CDR3 extends over 19 amino acids. This CDR3 reads CAISNTFPGQGAGYNEQFF. CDR3 sequence (DNA): TGTGCCATCAGTAACACCTTCCCGGGACAGGGGGCGGGTTACAATGAGCAGTTCTTC.

This clonotype showed up many times. The J gene is TRBJ1-2, the V gene TRBV7-2; 11 bases agree with TRBD1. The CDR3 spans 13 residues. The ends lost 5 bases at V and 8 bases at J; junction bases unmatched: 4. Germline loops: CDR1 SGHTA, CDR2 FQGNSA. In nucleotides, the CDR3 is TGTGCCAGCAGCCGGGGACAGGGGGTGGGCTACACCTTC. Protein product: CASSRGQGVGYTF. The variable domain in full, completed from reference TRBV7-2 and TRBJ1-2, reads GAGVSQSPSNKVTEKGKDVELRCDPISGHTALYWYRQSLGQGLEFLIYFQGNSAPDKSGLPSDRFSAERTGGSVSTLTIQRTQQEDSAVYLCASSRGQGVGYTFGSGTRLTVV.

This clonotype was recorded many times. The chain is built from TRBV5-1 and TRBJ1-1; 7 bases agree with TRBD1. CDR3 size: 17 residues. CDR1 is SGHRS, CDR2 YFSETQ, per germline. The V segment lost 3 bases and the J segment 1 base; nucleotides outside the gene matches: 12. As DNA, the CDR3 is TGCGCCAGCAGCTCAAACGTTTTGACAGGGAAGAACACTGAAGCTTTCTTT. It specifies CASSSNVLTGKNTEAFF.

This clonotype was observed many times. The rearrangement uses TRBV19 and TRBJ1-1; tentative D call: TRBD1 (5 bases). CDR3 length: 14 amino acids. From germline, CDR1 is LNHDA and CDR2 SQIVND (reference sequence). The V end was cut by 3 bases, the J end by 7 bases, with 15 bases between. Written as DNA, the CDR3 is TGTGCCAGTAGTATTAGTGGGGCAGGGAGTGAAGCTTTCTTT. This codes for CASSISGAGSEAFF.

This clonotype was seen repeatedly, ten times or more. The V call is TRBV5-1, the J call TRBJ2-1; D remains ambiguous. Germline V gives CDR1 SGHRS, CDR2 YFSETQ. The V end was cut by 1 base, the J end by 4 bases, with 6 bases between. The CDR3 extends over 13 amino acids. The CDR3 spells CASSLNAYNEQFF. The CDR3 DNA is TGCGCCAGCAGCTTGAACGCTTACAATGAGCAGTTCTTC.

This clonotype came up many times. The chain couples TRBV29-1 to TRBJ1-5; D gene unclear. Germline lookup yields CDR1 SQVTM and CDR2 ANQGSEA. This CDR3 is built from 12 residues. V was clipped by 4 bases and J by 7 bases, with 11 bases between them. The CDR3 DNA follows: TGCAGCGTTGGTGGGGAGAGCCAGCCCCAGCATTTT. Translated: CSVGGESQPQHF.